The clone carrying this T cell receptor beta chain showed up just a few times. Antigen unknown. CDR1 and CDR2 (germline): SGDLS, YYNGEE. V was cut by 0 bases and J by 7 bases, with 11 bases left in between. The CDR3 totals 15 residues. Libraries were prepared by immunoSEQ multiplex PCR; TCRdb keeps only in-frame clonotypes and omits some of them. This table holds more than 25,000 clones, around 95% found once. The sample comes from a study of B cell selection in AIRE deficiency. Conventional CD4 T cells were sorted as CD4+CD127+ cells. General observations from the study: Shorter CDR3s marked shared Treg sequences, biased toward few non-templated insertions. Of 3657 shared Treg TCRbeta sequences, 25% to 40% were healthy-donor-only and approximately 9.7% patient-only.

The chain employs TRBV9 and TRBJ1-6; weak D call: TRBD1 (5 bases). Specimen: CD4+CD127+ conventional T cells sorted from PBMCs. This receptor was taken from a human donor in good health. DNA of the CDR3: TGTGCCAGCAGCGTAGAAGCAGGGAGAAATTCACCCCTCCACTTT. It is translated as CASSVEAGRNSPLHF.